This TCR beta chain appears in the sequencing data of a study of T-cell memory formation after mild COVID-19. TCRdb independently ran MiXCR on the 5' RACE reads; one entry per CDR3 protein. The data show more than 450,000 distinct CDR3 sequences, roughly 18% seen once. The junction had 8 bases not matched to a gene; V was cut back by 2 bases and J by 7 bases. CDR1 is SGDLS, CDR2 YYNGEE, per germline. This CDR3 has 16 residues. The receptor was isolated from an adult woman who had mild COVID-19 (a few samples of this study predate the infection). Cell type and time point are not known. The chain couples TRBV9 to TRBJ2-1; 11 bases line up with TRBD2. The sample consisted of PBMCs or a T cell subset sorted from them (not recorded which). CDR3 residues: CASSVSLAGGLNEQFF. DNA for the CDR3: TGTGCCAGCAGCGTTTCCCTAGCGGGAGGTTTGAATGAGCAGTTCTTC.